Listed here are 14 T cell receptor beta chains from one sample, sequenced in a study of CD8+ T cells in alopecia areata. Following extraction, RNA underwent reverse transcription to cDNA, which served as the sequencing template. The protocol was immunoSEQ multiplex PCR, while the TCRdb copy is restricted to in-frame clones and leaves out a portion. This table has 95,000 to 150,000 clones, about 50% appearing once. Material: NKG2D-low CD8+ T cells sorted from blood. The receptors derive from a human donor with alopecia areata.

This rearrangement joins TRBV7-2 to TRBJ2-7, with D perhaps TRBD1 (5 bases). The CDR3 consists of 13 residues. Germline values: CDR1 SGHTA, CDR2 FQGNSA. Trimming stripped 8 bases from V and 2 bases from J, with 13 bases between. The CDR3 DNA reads TGTGCCAGCGGGCAGGGATTTGCCTACGAGCAGTACTTC. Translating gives CASGQGFAYEQYF.

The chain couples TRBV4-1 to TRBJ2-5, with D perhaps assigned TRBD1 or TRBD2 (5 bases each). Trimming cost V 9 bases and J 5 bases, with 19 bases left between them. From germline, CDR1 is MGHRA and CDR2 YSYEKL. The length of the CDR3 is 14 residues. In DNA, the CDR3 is TGCGCCAGTGCATCAGGAGAGGGGTCCGAGACCCAGTACTTC. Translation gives CASASGEGSETQYF.

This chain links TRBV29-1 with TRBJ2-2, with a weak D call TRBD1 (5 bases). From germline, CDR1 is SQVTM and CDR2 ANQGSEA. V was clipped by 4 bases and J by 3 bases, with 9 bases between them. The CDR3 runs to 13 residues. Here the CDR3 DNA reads TGCAGCGTTGTGCAGGGCGACACCGGGGAGCTGTTTTTT. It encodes CSVVQGDTGELFF.

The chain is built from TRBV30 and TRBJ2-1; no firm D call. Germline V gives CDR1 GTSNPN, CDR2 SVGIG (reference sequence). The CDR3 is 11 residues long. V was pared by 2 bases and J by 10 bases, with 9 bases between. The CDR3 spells CAWSISGEQFF. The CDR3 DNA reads TGTGCCTGGAGTATCAGTGGAGAGCAGTTCTTC.

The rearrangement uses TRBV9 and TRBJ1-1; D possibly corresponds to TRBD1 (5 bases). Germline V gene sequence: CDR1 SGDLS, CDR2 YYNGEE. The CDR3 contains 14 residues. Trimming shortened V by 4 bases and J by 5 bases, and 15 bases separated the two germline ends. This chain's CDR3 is CASSFGTGGTEAFF. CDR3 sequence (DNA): TGTGCCAGCAGCTTCGGGACCGGAGGGACTGAAGCTTTCTTT.

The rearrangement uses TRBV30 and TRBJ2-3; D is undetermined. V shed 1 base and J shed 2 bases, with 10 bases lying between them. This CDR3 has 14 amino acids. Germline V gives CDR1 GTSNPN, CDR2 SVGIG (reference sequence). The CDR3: CAWSAAANTDTQYF. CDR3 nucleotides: TGTGCCTGGAGTGCGGCAGCTAACACAGATACGCAGTATTTT.

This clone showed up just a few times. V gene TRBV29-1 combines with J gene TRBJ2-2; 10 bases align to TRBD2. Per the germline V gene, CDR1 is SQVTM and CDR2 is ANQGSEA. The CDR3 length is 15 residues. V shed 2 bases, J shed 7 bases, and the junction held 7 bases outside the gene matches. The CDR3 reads CSVEKAGGPHGELFF. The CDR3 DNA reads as TGCAGCGTTGAAAAAGCGGGAGGGCCTCACGGGGAGCTGTTTTTT.

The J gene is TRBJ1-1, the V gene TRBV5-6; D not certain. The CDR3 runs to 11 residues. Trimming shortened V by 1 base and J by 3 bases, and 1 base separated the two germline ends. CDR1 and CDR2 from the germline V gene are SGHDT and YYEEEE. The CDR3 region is CASSLHTEAFF. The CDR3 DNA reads TGTGCCAGCAGCTTGCACACTGAAGCTTTCTTT.

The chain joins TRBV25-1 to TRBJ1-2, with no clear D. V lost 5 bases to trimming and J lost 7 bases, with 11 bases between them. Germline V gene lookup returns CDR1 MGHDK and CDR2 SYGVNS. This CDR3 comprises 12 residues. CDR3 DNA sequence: TGTGCCAGCAGTCAGCATGGACGTGGCTACACCTTC. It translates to CASSQHGRGYTF.

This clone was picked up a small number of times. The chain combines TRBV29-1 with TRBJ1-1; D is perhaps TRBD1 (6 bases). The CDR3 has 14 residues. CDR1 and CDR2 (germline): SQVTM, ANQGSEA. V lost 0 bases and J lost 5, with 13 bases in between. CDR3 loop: CSVEDETRGTEAFF. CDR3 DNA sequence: TGCAGCGTTGAAGATGAGACCAGGGGAACTGAAGCTTTCTTT.

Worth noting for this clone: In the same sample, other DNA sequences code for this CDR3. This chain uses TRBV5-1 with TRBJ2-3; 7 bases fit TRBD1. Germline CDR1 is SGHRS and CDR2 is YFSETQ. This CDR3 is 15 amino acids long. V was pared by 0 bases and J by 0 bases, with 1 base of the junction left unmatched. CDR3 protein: CASSLGGGSTDTQYF. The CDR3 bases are TGCGCCAGCAGCTTGGGAGGGGGCAGCACAGATACGCAGTATTTT.

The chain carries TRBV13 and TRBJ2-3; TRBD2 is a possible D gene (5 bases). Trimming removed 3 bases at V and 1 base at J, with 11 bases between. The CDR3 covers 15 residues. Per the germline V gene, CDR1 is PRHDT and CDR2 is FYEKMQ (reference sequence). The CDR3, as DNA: TGTGCCAGCAGCTTGGACTTCCCGGGCACAGATACGCAGTATTTT. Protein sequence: CASSLDFPGTDTQYF. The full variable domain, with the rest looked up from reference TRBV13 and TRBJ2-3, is AAGVIQSPRHLIKEKRETATLKCYPIPRHDTVYWYQQGPGQDPQFLISFYEKMQSDKGSIPDRFSAQQFSDYHSELNMSSLELGDSALYFCASSLDFPGTDTQYFGPGTRLTVL.

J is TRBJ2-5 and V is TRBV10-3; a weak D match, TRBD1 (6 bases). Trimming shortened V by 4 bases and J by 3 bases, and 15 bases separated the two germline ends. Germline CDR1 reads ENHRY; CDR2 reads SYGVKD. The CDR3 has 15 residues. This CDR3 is CAISGAEQGEETQYF. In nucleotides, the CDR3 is TGTGCCATCAGTGGGGCGGAACAGGGCGAAGAGACCCAGTACTTC.

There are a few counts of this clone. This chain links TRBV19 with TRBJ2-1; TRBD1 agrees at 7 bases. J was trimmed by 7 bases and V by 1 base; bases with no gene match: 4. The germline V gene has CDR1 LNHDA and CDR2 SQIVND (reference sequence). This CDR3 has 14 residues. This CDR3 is CASSIGEQGNEQFF. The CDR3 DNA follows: TGTGCCAGTAGTATAGGGGAACAGGGGAATGAGCAGTTCTTC.